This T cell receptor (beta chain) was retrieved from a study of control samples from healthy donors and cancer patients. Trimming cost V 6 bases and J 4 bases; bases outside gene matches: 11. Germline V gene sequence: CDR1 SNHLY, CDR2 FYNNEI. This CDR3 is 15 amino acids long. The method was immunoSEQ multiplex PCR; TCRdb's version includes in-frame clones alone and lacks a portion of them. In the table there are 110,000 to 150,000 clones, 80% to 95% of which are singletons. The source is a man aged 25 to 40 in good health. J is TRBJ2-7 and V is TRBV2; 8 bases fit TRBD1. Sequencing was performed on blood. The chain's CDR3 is CASRVGQGVAYEQYF. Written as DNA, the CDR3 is TGTGCCAGCAGAGTCGGACAGGGTGTGGCATACGAGCAGTACTTC.